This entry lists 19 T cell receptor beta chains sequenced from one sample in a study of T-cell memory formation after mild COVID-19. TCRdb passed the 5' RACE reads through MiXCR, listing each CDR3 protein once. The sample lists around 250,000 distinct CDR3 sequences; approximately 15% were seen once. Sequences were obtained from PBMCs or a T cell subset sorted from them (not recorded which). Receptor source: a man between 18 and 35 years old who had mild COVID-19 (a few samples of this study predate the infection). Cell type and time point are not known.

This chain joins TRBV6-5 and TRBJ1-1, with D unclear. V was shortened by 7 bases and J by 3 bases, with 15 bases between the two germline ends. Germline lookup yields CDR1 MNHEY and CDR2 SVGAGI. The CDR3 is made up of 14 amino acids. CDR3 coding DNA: TGTGCCAGCAACCCAGATGGGCGGCACACTGAAGCTTTCTTT. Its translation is CASNPDGRHTEAFF.

The CDR3 DNA reads as TGTGCCAGCAGCTTAGTAGCCCCGTACAATGAGCAGTTCTTC. Amino acid sequence: CASSLVAPYNEQFF. The chain carries TRBV7-6 and TRBJ2-1; unclear D gene. V lost 1 base to trimming and J lost 4 bases, with 8 bases between them. Germline values: CDR1 SGHVS, CDR2 FNYEAQ. This CDR3 has 14 amino acids.

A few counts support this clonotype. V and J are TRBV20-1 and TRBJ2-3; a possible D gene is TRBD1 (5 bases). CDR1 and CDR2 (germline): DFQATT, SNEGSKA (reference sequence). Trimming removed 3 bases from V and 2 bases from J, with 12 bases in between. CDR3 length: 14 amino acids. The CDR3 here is CSASRGAITDTQYF. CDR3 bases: TGCAGTGCTAGTCGTGGGGCGATCACAGATACGCAGTATTTT.

The CDR3 region is CASSLLPSAAFF. The CDR3 DNA is TGTGCCAGCAGCCTTCTCCCCAGTGCAGCTTTCTTT. This chain joins TRBV12-3 or TRBV12-4 and TRBJ1-1; D ambiguous. The ends were cut back, 6 bases at V and 10 bases at J, with 15 bases in the middle. There are 12 residues in the CDR3.

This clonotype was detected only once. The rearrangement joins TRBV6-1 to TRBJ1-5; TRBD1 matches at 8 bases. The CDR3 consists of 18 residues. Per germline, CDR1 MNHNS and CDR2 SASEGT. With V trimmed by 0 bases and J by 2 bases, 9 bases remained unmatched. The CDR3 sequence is CASSEARAGGLGNQPQHF. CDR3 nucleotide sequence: TGTGCCAGCAGTGAAGCGCGGGCAGGGGGCTTGGGCAATCAGCCCCAGCATTTT.

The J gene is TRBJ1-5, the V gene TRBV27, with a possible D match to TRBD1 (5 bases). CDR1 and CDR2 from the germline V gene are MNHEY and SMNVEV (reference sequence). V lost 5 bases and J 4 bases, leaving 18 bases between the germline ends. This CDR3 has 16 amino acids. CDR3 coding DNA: TGTGCCAGCAGTCCCTGGGCCCAGGGCACAAATCAGCCCCAGCATTTT. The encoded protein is CASSPWAQGTNQPQHF.

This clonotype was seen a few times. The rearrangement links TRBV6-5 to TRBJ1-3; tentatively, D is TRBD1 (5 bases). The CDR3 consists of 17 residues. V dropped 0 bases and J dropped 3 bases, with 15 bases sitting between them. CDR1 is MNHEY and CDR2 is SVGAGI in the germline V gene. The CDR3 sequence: CASSYSWTTDFGNTIYF. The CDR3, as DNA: TGTGCCAGCAGTTACTCTTGGACAACCGATTTTGGAAACACCATATATTTT.

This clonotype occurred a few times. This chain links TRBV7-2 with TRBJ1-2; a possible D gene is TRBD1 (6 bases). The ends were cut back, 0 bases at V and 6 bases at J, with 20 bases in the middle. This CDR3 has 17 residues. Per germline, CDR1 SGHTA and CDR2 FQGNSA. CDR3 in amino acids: CASSLAFSGGAVNGYTF. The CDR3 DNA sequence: TGTGCCAGCAGCTTAGCGTTCTCCGGGGGCGCAGTGAATGGCTACACCTTC.

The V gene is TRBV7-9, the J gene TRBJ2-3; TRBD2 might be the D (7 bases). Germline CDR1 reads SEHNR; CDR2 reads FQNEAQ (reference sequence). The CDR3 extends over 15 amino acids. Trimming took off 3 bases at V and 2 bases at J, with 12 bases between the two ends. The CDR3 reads CASSFGGGATDTQYF. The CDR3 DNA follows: TGTGCCAGCAGCTTCGGAGGGGGGGCCACAGATACGCAGTATTTT.

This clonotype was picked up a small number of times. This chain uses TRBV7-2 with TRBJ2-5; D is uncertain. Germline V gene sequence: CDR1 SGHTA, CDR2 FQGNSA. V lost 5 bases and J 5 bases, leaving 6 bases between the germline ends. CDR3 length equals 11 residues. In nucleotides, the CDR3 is TGTGCCAGCAGCACTTTCGAGACCCAGTACTTC. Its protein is CASSTFETQYF. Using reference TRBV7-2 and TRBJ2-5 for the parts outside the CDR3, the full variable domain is GAGVSQSPSNKVTEKGKDVELRCDPISGHTALYWYRQSLGQGLEFLIYFQGNSAPDKSGLPSDRFSAERTGGSVSTLTIQRTQQEDSAVYLCASSTFETQYFGPGTRLLVL.

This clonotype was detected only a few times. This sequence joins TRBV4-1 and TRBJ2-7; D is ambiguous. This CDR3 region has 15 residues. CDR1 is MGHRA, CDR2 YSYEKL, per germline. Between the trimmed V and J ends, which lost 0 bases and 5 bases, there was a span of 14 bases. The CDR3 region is CASSQDARIVDEQYF. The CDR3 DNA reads TGCGCCAGCAGCCAAGATGCAAGGATAGTCGACGAGCAGTACTTC.

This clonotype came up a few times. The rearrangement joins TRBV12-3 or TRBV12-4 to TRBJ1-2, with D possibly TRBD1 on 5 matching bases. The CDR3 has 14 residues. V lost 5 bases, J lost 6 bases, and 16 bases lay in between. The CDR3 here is CASSPQGRVDGYTF. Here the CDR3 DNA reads TGTGCCAGCAGTCCCCAGGGCAGGGTTGATGGCTACACCTTC.

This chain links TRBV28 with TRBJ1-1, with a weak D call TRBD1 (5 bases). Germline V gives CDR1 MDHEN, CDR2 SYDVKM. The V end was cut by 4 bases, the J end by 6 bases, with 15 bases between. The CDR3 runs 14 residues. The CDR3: CASSSRGGRAEAFF. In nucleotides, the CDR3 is TGTGCCAGCAGTTCGCGGGGGGGACGGGCTGAAGCTTTCTTT.

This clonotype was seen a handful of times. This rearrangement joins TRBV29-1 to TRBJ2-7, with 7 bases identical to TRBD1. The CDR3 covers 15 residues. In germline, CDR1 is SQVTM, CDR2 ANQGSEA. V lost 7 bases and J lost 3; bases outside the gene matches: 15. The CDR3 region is CSASQGSFPNYEQYF. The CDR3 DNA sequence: TGCAGCGCCTCACAGGGGTCCTTCCCCAACTACGAGCAGTACTTC.

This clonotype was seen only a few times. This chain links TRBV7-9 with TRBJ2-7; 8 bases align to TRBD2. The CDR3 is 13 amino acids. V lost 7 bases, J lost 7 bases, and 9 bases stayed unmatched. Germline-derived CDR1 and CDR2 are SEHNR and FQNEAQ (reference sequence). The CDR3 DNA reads TGTGCCAGCACCCCGGCGGGGGGCTTTGAGCAGTACGTC. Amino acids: CASTPAGGFEQYV.

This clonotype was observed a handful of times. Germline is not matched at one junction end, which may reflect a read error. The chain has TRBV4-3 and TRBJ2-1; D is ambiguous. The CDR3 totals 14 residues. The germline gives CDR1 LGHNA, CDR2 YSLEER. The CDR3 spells CASSQDRANNGQFF. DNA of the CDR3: TGCGCCAGCAGCCAAGATAGGGCGAACAATGGGCAGTTCTTC.

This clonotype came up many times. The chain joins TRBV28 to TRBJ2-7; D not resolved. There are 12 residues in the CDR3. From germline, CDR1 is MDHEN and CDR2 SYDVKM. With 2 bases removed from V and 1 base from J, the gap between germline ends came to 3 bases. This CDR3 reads CASSLQSYEQYF. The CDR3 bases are TGTGCCAGCAGTTTACAGTCCTACGAGCAGTACTTC.

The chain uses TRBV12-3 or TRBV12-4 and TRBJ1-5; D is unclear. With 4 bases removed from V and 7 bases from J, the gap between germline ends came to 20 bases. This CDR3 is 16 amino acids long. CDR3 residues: CASSSSPEGSSQPQHF. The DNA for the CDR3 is TGTGCCAGCAGTTCCTCGCCGGAGGGCTCTTCACAGCCCCAGCATTTT.

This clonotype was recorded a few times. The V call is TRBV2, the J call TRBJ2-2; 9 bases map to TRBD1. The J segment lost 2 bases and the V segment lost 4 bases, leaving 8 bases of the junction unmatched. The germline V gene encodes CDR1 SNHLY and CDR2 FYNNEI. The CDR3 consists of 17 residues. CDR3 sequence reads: CASSAPRDRANTGELFF. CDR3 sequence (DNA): TGTGCCAGCAGTGCCCCTAGGGACAGGGCTAACACCGGGGAGCTGTTTTTT.